This T cell receptor beta chain was sequenced during a study of shared clonotypes between healthy human individuals. Study at large: CD4 naive and memory got three plates each, CD8 naive two, CD8 memory one.

The healthy adult donors were HIV-negative and reported no recent acute infections or vaccinations. Every donor was a Caucasian adult from Nashville, Tennessee. TCRdb's copy holds only in-frame clones and misses some; the assay was immunoSEQ multiplex PCR. The sample records roughly 2.6 million clones, roughly 92% being singletons. V was shortened by 4 bases and J by 1 base, with 8 bases between the two germline ends. Looked up from germline, CDR1 is MNHNY and CDR2 is SVGAGI (reference sequence). This CDR3 contains 13 residues. This TCR came from a man younger than 35 in good health. The sequencing input was naive CD4+ T cells sorted from blood. Regarding subset: CD45RA+ positively selected. V usage is TRBV6-6 and J usage is TRBJ2-7; D may be TRBD2 (6 bases). The CDR3 coding sequence is TGTGCCAGCAGTTGGAGGGGATCCTACGAGCAGTACTTC. Its protein product is CASSWRGSYEQYF.